The next 21 T cell receptor beta chains were all read from a single sample in a study of tissue T cells after allogeneic stem cell transplantation. This sample's time point: mouse harvest day 7 after allogeneic transplant. Each mouse received 10^7 T-cell-depleted marrow cells plus 10^6 splenic CD5+ T cells by tail vein. The data were produced by immunoSEQ multiplex PCR, yet TCRdb's version contains in-frame clones alone and is incomplete. Among several thousand clones, around 50% were seen once, and the ten largest hold 7.8%. The source material was gut tissue. The receptors shown here come from a female BALB/c mouse given C57BL/6 T cells with graft-versus-host disease after an allogeneic hematopoietic cell transplant.

This clone was counted a few times. Gene names denote mouse genes. Read data end 1 residue before the CDR3 end; the end is taken from the germline J gene. J is TRBJ2-3 and V is TRBV23; TRBD2, the table's D call, was not compared with the DNA. This CDR3 spans 15 amino acids. Germline V gives CDR1 KGHTA, CDR2 FQNQQP. The CDR3: CSSSPWGGSAETLYF. CDR3 DNA, as far as it was read: TGCTCCAGCAGTCCCTGGGGGGGTAGTGCAGAAACGCTGTAT.

This clone has only one observation. Mouse names are used for the genes. The missing CDR3 end, 1 residue past where the read stops, is filled in from the germline J gene. The V gene is TRBV13-2, the J gene TRBJ2-5; D is perhaps TRBD1 or TRBD2 (5 bases each). Trimming took off 0 bases at V and 11 bases at J, with 7 bases between the two ends. Germline CDR1 NNHNN, CDR2 SYGAGS (reference sequence). The CDR3 length is 11 residues. CDR3 sequence: CASGDAGVQYF. The part of the CDR3 DNA that was read is TGTGCCAGCGGTGATGCGGGGGTCCAGTAC.

This clone has only one observation. Gene names and germline match the mouse. The observed sequence ends 1 residue before the CDR3 terminus, with the missing tail filled in from the germline J gene. V gene TRBV19 combines with J gene TRBJ2-5; no reliable D call. The ends were cut back, 0 bases at V and 6 bases at J, with 2 bases in the middle. Germline V CDR1 and CDR2: FNHDT, SITEND (reference sequence). This CDR3 is 11 amino acids long. This CDR3 is CASSIGDTQYF. CDR3 bases read: TGTGCCAGCAGTATAGGGGACACCCAGTAC.

A remark on this clone: These gene names are mouse names. The CDR3 end falls 1 residue outside the read, so it is completed with the germline J gene. The V call is TRBV3, the J call TRBJ1-1, with no clear D. Germline V lookup: CDR1 SNHLY, CDR2 FYNGKV (reference sequence). The CDR3 consists of 12 residues. V was clipped by 4 bases and J by 5 bases, with 8 bases between them. The part of the CDR3 DNA that was read is TGTGCCAGCAGCTCCTCAGGAACAGAAGTCTTC. Its protein is CASSSSGTEVF. The full CDR3 protein reads CASSSSGTEVFF.

This clone was counted only a few times. Gene names and germline match the mouse. The read stops 1 residue short of the end of the CDR3; the missing end is completed from the germline J gene. The chain joins TRBV13-1 to TRBJ2-5; TRBD1 matches 8 bases. Germline CDR1 reads NSHNY; CDR2 reads SYGAGN. V trimming: 3 bases; J trimming: 6 bases; junction bases outside the gene matches: 6. CDR3 length: 14 residues. CDR3 DNA, as far as it was read: TGTGCCAGCAGTGGACAGGGGATGGGGGACACCCAGTAC. It encodes CASSGQGMGDTQY. The whole CDR3 is CASSGQGMGDTQYF.

This clone was picked up a small number of times. Each gene name is a mouse one. The read halts 1 residue ahead of the CDR3 end, with the missing end drawn from the germline J gene. The rearrangement links TRBV16 to TRBJ1-1; D gene ambiguous. V dropped 1 base and J dropped 4 bases, with 4 bases sitting between them. The germline V gene has CDR1 SGHSA and CDR2 FRNQAP. This CDR3 is 12 amino acids long. CDR3 protein: CASSLASTEVFF. CDR3 DNA, as far as it was read: TGTGCAAGCAGCTTAGCCAGCACAGAAGTCTTC.

On this clone itself: The gene names here belong to mouse. The CDR3 end is not reached by the read, which stops 1 residue before it; the germline J gene fills it in. V and J are TRBV26 and TRBJ2-1; 11 bases fit TRBD1. The germline V gene encodes CDR1 KGHPV and CDR2 FQNQEV (reference sequence). This CDR3 is built from 14 residues. V gave up 6 bases and J gave up 4 bases; unmatched junction bases: 2. CDR3 residues: CASRGTGGYAEQFF. CDR3 bases read: TGTGCCAGCAGGGGGACAGGGGGATATGCTGAGCAGTTC.

This clone occurred a few times. Gene names are mouse gene names. CDR3 sequence: CASSLKGSAETLYF. The covered CDR3 bases are TGTGCCAGCAGCTTAAAGGGGAGTGCAGAAACGCTGTAT. The chain links TRBV3 to TRBJ2-3; a weak D match, TRBD1 (5 bases). The sequenced fragment ends 1 residue before the CDR3 boundary, so the rest is inferred from the germline J gene. The CDR3 has 14 residues. The germline CDR1 and CDR2 sequences are SNHLY and FYNGKV (reference sequence). Trimming took 2 bases from V and 0 from J, leaving 6 bases between them.

With respect to this clone: Germline and genes here are mouse. The read is 1 residue too short to cover the CDR3 end, so that end is filled in from the germline J gene. This chain links TRBV3 with TRBJ1-1, with 7 bases fitting TRBD1. Germline trimming cut 1 base from V and 4 bases from J; bases unmatched to any gene: 3. The germline V gene encodes CDR1 SNHLY and CDR2 FYNGKV (reference sequence). The CDR3 has 14 amino acids. The CDR3 bases that were read are TGTGCCAGCAGCTTAGAAGCAGGGGGCACAGAAGTCTTC. The encoded protein is CASSLEAGGTEVF. The entire CDR3 protein reads CASSLEAGGTEVFF.

As to this clone: Gene names denote mouse genes. The CDR3 extends 1 residue past the end of the read, so its final part is completed from the germline J gene. The rearrangement uses TRBV15 and TRBJ1-2; 8 nucleotides match TRBD1. The CDR3 contains 12 residues. Unmatched junction bases numbered 0, after V lost 6 bases and J lost 3 bases. Per germline, CDR1 SGHND and CDR2 FRSKSL. CDR3 loop: CASRQGDSDYTF. Incomplete CDR3 DNA: TGTGCCAGCAGACAGGGGGACTCCGACTACACC.

Worth noting for this clone: Each gene name is a mouse one. The sequence runs out 1 residue before the end of the CDR3; the remainder is reconstructed from the germline J gene. J is TRBJ2-1 and V is TRBV13-2, with TRBD2 matching over 10 bases. This CDR3 is 14 amino acids long. The J segment lost 2 bases and the V segment lost 6 bases, leaving 2 bases of the junction unmatched. Germline V lookup: CDR1 NNHNN, CDR2 SYGAGS (reference sequence). This chain's CDR3 is CASVTGGHYAEQFF. The DNA read from the CDR3 is TGTGCCAGCGTGACTGGGGGGCACTATGCTGAGCAGTTC.

Notes on this clone: The germline and genes are mouse ones. The read terminates 1 residue ahead of where the CDR3 ends, so the germline J gene completes it. The chain employs TRBV3 and TRBJ2-3; no reliable D call. The length of the CDR3 is 15 residues. The ends were cut back, 1 base at V and 0 bases at J, with 8 bases in the middle. Per the germline V gene, CDR1 is SNHLY and CDR2 is FYNGKV (reference sequence). CDR3 bases read: TGTGCCAGCAGCTTAGAGACTTCTAGTGCAGAAACGCTGTAT. Amino acids: CASSLETSSAETLY. The CDR3, in full, reads CASSLETSSAETLYF. The whole variable domain, remainder taken from reference TRBV3 and TRBJ2-3, is GPKVLQIPSHQIIDMGQMVTLNCDPVSNHLYFYWYKQILGQQMEFLVNFYNGKVMEKSKLFKDQFSVERPDGSYFTLKIQPTALEDSAVYFCASSLETSSAETLYFGSGTRLTVL.

Only a few counts were recorded for this clone. Gene names refer to mouse genes. The read halts 1 residue ahead of the CDR3 end, with the missing end drawn from the germline J gene. This sequence joins TRBV17 and TRBJ1-4; D is uncertain. Trimming pared 8 bases from V and 0 bases from J, leaving 10 bases between. The germline CDR1 and CDR2 sequences are MNHDT and YYDKIL. The CDR3 covers 14 residues. CDR3: CASGGTISNERLFF. The sequenced CDR3 bases are TGTGCTAGCGGCGGCACCATTTCCAACGAAAGATTATTT.

A remark on this clone: Gene names and germline match the mouse. The observed sequence ends 1 residue before the CDR3 terminus, with the missing tail filled in from the germline J gene. The V call is TRBV20, the J call TRBJ2-4; TRBD1 is a possible D gene (6 bases). The CDR3 contains 13 residues. V was cut by 5 bases and J by 0 bases, with 9 bases left in between. Germline CDR1 is GFQATS and CDR2 is STVNSAI. The CDR3 is CGAQQGSQNTLYF. The DNA read from the CDR3 is TGTGGTGCTCAACAGGGAAGTCAAAACACCTTGTAC.

The sample holds one count of this clone. The gene names here belong to mouse. The read gets to within 1 residue of the CDR3 end, and the germline J gene fills in the rest. The chain is built from TRBV1 and TRBJ1-2; 7 bases are a match to TRBD1. The CDR3 has 15 residues. With 2 bases clipped from V and 0 bases from J, the junction kept 3 bases outside the gene matches. Per germline, CDR1 NSQYPW and CDR2 LRSPGD (reference sequence). CDR3 amino acids: CTCSARQGANSDYTF. The CDR3 DNA, read in part, is TGCACCTGCAGTGCACGACAGGGAGCAAACTCCGACTACACC.

The sample holds a few counts of this clone. Genes and germline are mouse. The read is 1 residue too short to cover the CDR3 end, so that end is filled in from the germline J gene. The rearrangement links TRBV12-1 to TRBJ2-3; a possible D gene is TRBD1 (6 bases). The CDR3 length is 14 residues. The germline V gene encodes CDR1 SGHSN and CDR2 HYEKVE. V lost 0 bases, J lost 6 bases, and 12 bases lay in between. The covered CDR3 bases are TGTGCCAGCTCTCTCGGGAGCAGGGGTGAAACGCTGTAT. Translation: CASSLGSRGETLY. The whole CDR3 protein reads CASSLGSRGETLYF.

A word on this clone: The gene names here belong to mouse. The read gets to within 1 residue of the CDR3 end, and the germline J gene fills in the rest. The chain is built from TRBV20 and TRBJ1-2; TRBD1 matches 7 bases. The CDR3 is made up of 14 amino acids. Germline CDR1 GFQATS, CDR2 STVNSAI. With 0 bases clipped from V and 5 bases from J, the junction kept 6 bases outside the gene matches. CDR3: CGARDQGGRSDYTF. CDR3 DNA, as far as it was read: TGTGGTGCTAGGGATCAGGGGGGGCGGTCCGACTACACC. Filled out from reference TRBV20 and TRBJ1-2, the complete variable domain reads GALVYQYPRRTICKSGTSMRMECQAVGFQATSVAWYRQSPQKTFELIALSTVNSAIKYEQNFTQEKFPISHPNLSFSSMTVLNAYLEDRGLYLCGARDQGGRSDYTFGSGTRLLVI.

This clone was detected a few times. The gene names given are mouse names. The CDR3 extends 1 residue past the end of the read, so its final part is completed from the germline J gene. The same CDR3 arises from other DNA sequences in this sample as well. V usage is TRBV26 and J usage is TRBJ2-7; D unresolved. CDR1 and CDR2 from the germline V gene are KGHPV and FQNQEV (reference sequence). The CDR3 contains 12 residues. V was cut by 2 bases and J by 4 bases, with 6 bases left in between. CDR3 DNA, as far as it was read: TGTGCCAGCAGTCTGGGGCAGTATGAACAGTAC. This codes for CASSLGQYEQY. The entire CDR3 protein reads CASSLGQYEQYF.

Comments on this clone: Gene labels here are mouse ones. Coverage ceases 1 residue before the CDR3 finishes, and the germline J gene fills in the end. The rearrangement uses TRBV3 and TRBJ1-1, with D perhaps TRBD1 (5 bases). Germline CDR1 reads SNHLY; CDR2 reads FYNGKV (reference sequence). Trimming left V 5 bases short and J 0 bases short, with 7 bases between. The CDR3 has 13 residues. The sequenced CDR3 bases are TGTGCCAGCAGCCCGGGACCAAACACAGAAGTCTTC. Protein: CASSPGPNTEVF. The whole CDR3 is CASSPGPNTEVFF.

Details on this clone: Mouse germline and gene names are used. The CDR3 end falls 1 residue outside the read, so it is completed with the germline J gene. This sequence joins TRBV26 and TRBJ2-4; D uncertain. The V gene's germline CDR1 is KGHPV and CDR2 FQNQEV (reference sequence). The CDR3 runs 14 residues. V lost 6 bases and J 0 bases, leaving 10 bases between the germline ends. CDR3 DNA (partial): TGTGCCAGCAGCCCACACAAAAGTCAAAACACCTTGTAC. This encodes CASSPHKSQNTLY. The full-length CDR3 reads as CASSPHKSQNTLYF.

This clone was detected a few times. Here the gene names and germline are mouse. Read sequence stops 1 residue before the CDR3 end, and the germline J gene provides the missing end. The genes are TRBV3 and TRBJ2-1; 7 nucleotides match TRBD1. Germline V lookup: CDR1 SNHLY, CDR2 FYNGKV (reference sequence). CDR3 length: 15 residues. V gave up 6 bases and J gave up 0 bases; unmatched junction bases: 5. CDR3 protein: CASRSDRANYAEQFF. The part of the CDR3 DNA that was read is TGTGCCAGCAGGTCAGACAGGGCTAACTATGCTGAGCAGTTC.